This TCR beta chain was obtained from a study of CD8 T cells in ankylosing spondylitis. A remark on this clonotype: What it recognizes is unknown.

Quantitative molecular-barcoded 5'-RACE generated the TCR beta libraries. TCRdb ran MiXCR on the 5' RACE reads and lists one entry per CDR3 protein. Here the sample spans roughly 160,000 distinct CDR3 sequences, 11% being singletons. General study points: Several highly homologous variants made up a TCR beta motif, and this motif appeared characteristic of ankylosing spondylitis blood.

This CDR3 has 14 amino acids. J lost 4 bases, V lost 7 bases, and 9 bases had no gene match. CDR1 is SNHLY and CDR2 is FYNNEI in the germline V gene. V gene TRBV2 combines with J gene TRBJ2-5; 7 nucleotides agree with TRBD1. Sequencing was performed on blood, either unsorted or a sorted T cell fraction (not recorded which). This clonotype was obtained from a male donor with ankylosing spondylitis or in good health (not recorded which). The CDR3 reads CASTPDRGRETQYF. CDR3 DNA sequence: TGTGCCAGCACGCCGGATAGGGGGCGAGAGACCCAGTACTTC.